This is a list of T cell receptor beta chains from one sample in a study of blood T cell repertoires in COVID-19. Clones were read by immunoSEQ multiplex PCR, and TCRdb kept only the in-frame ones, dropping some. The repertoire holds around 100,000 clones, with around nine tenths as singletons. Specimen: peripheral blood. These receptors all come from a man aged 50-60 years with acute or convalescent COVID-19. CDR3s include the opening cysteine and the closing phenylalanine or tryptophan. A D gene is named only where the DNA matches it firmly. A clone size is listed for some rows: how often the clone was seen (once, few, many), or a class if it is expanded.

d_call,j_call,v_call,clone_size,cdr3_aa,cdr3_nt
NA,TRBJ1-3,TRBV29-1,NA,CSVVQAGNTIYF,TGCAGCGTTGTACAGGCTGGAAACACCATATATTTT
TRBD2,TRBJ2-7,TRBV6-6,NA,CASSQSGRTRNEQYF,TGTGCCAGCAGCCAAAGCGGGAGAACGCGCAACGAGCAGTACTTC
NA,TRBJ1-1,TRBV4-1,once,CASRLVGGVNTEAFF,TGCGCCAGCAGGCTTGTTGGGGGGGTGAACACTGAAGCTTTCTTT
NA,TRBJ1-4,TRBV12-5,NA,CASAPPGVDEKLFF,TGTGCTAGTGCCCCACCAGGGGTGGATGAAAAACTGTTTTTT
NA,TRBJ2-5,TRBV5-1,NA,CASMLGGQETQYF,TGCGCCAGCATGCTAGGGGGACAAGAGACCCAGTACTTC
NA,TRBJ2-7,TRBV5-4,NA,CASSLGGQNEQYF,TGTGCCAGCAGCTTAGGCGGGCAAAACGAGCAGTACTTC
NA,TRBJ1-4,TRBV7-9,NA,CASSSSNEKLFF,TGTGCCAGCAGCTCCTCTAATGAAAAACTGTTTTTT
TRBD2,TRBJ2-3,TRBV19,NA,CASSRSSGPRDTQYF,TGTGCCAGTAGTCGATCTAGCGGCCCAAGAGATACGCAGTATTTT
TRBD1,TRBJ1-1,TRBV6-5,NA,CASITPGQAYTEAFF,TGTGCCAGCATTACACCGGGACAGGCTTACACTGAAGCTTTCTTT
TRBD2,TRBJ2-1,TRBV6-6,NA,CASTIAGSNEQFF,TGTGCCAGCACGATAGCGGGTTCCAATGAGCAGTTCTTC
TRBD2,TRBJ2-1,TRBV7-9,NA,CASSLTTSRLYNEQFF,TGTGCCAGCAGCTTAACGACTAGCAGACTCTACAATGAGCAGTTCTTC
NA,TRBJ2-1,TRBV9,NA,CASSVVSGKQFF,TGTGCCAGCAGCGTAGTAAGCGGAAAGCAGTTCTTC
NA,TRBJ2-7,TRBV12-3/TRBV12-4,NA,CASSGDGEQYF,TGTGCCAGCTCAGGGGACGGCGAGCAGTACTTC
TRBD1,TRBJ2-7,TRBV27,NA,CASSVGQGAYEQYF,TGTGCCAGCAGTGTGGGACAGGGGGCGTATGAGCAGTACTTC